The next 12 T cell receptor beta chains were all read from a single sample in a study of blood T cell repertoires in COVID-19. TCRdb keeps only in-frame clones here, not all; method: immunoSEQ multiplex PCR. The table shows 150,000 to 250,000 clones, with approximately 83% occurring only once. The sequencing input was PBMCs or T cells enriched from blood (not recorded which). The origin of the receptors is a man aged 35 to 55 who had recovered from COVID-19.

The rearrangement links TRBV18 to TRBJ1-3, with 7 bases matching TRBD1. CDR3 length equals 15 residues. Per germline, CDR1 KGHSH and CDR2 LQKENI. The junction had 10 bases not matched to a gene; V was cut back by 7 bases and J by 4 bases. CDR3 nucleotides: TGTGCCAGCTACAAACAGGGGCAGAGAGGAAACACCATATATTTT. It encodes CASYKQGQRGNTIYF.

The chain is built from TRBV2 and TRBJ1-2; D is perhaps TRBD1 (5 bases). V dropped 11 bases and J dropped 3 bases, with 10 bases sitting between them. This CDR3 is 11 amino acids long. CDR1 SNHLY and CDR2 FYNNEI come from the germline V gene. The CDR3 nucleotides read TGTGCCGTCGGGGGAGACTATGGCTACACCTTC. This sequence encodes CAVGGDYGYTF.

The chain is built from TRBV19 and TRBJ1-4, with D possibly matching TRBD1 (6 bases). Germline V gene sequence: CDR1 LNHDA, CDR2 SQIVND (reference sequence). Trimming removed 5 bases from V and 7 bases from J, with 14 bases in between. This CDR3 spans 14 amino acids. CDR3 amino acids: CASSGGRAGEKLFF. CDR3 bases: TGTGCCAGTAGTGGGGGCAGGGCCGGTGAAAAACTGTTTTTT.

V is TRBV6-1 and J is TRBJ2-3; 10 bases align to TRBD1. Looked up from germline, CDR1 is MNHNS and CDR2 is SASEGT. Trimming removed 5 bases from V and 4 bases from J; junction bases left unmatched: 3. The CDR3 runs 14 residues. The CDR3 is CASSPTGGPDTQYF. CDR3 nucleotide sequence: TGTGCCAGCAGTCCGACAGGGGGCCCAGATACGCAGTATTTT.

This clone was recorded only once. The chain employs TRBV5-1 and TRBJ2-3; 11 bases fit TRBD2. Trimming took 0 bases from V and 6 from J; bases not matched to a gene: 9. CDR1 and CDR2 (germline): SGHRS, YFSETQ. The length of the CDR3 is 17 residues. CDR3 coding DNA: TGCGCCAGCAGCTTGGGCGTAGCGGGGGGGCCAGGGGATACGCAGTATTTT. This codes for CASSLGVAGGPGDTQYF.

This chain connects TRBV5-1 to TRBJ1-1; TRBD1 aligns across 9 bases. The germline gives CDR1 SGHRS, CDR2 YFSETQ. This CDR3 contains 18 residues. J lost 1 base, V lost 1 base, and 11 bases had no gene match. The CDR3 reads CASSLYPGQGIKNTEAFF. DNA for the CDR3: TGCGCCAGCAGCTTGTATCCGGGACAGGGAATAAAGAACACTGAAGCTTTCTTT.

This clone was counted a single time. The gene calls are TRBV5-5 and TRBJ1-6, with a tentative D call TRBD1 (6 bases). Trimming left V 0 bases short and J 10 bases short, with 11 bases between. The CDR3 spans 14 residues. Germline V gene data show CDR1 as SGHKS and CDR2 as YYEKEE (reference sequence). This chain's CDR3 is CASSLAAGESPLHF. Written as DNA, the CDR3 is TGTGCCAGCAGCTTGGCGGCAGGGGAATCACCCCTCCACTTT.

The CDR3 DNA reads as TGCAGCGTCTCAGGGAGGGGTACCACTGAAGCTTTCTTT. This translates into CSVSGRGTTEAFF. This chain joins TRBV29-1 and TRBJ1-1, with D perhaps matching TRBD1 (5 bases). Per the germline V gene, CDR1 is SQVTM and CDR2 is ANQGSEA. V was cut by 6 bases and J by 4 bases, with 15 bases left in between. This CDR3 comprises 13 residues.

V usage is TRBV30 and J usage is TRBJ2-1; weak D call: TRBD2 (6 bases). The V end was cut by 1 base, the J end by 4 bases, with 14 bases between. The CDR3 runs 15 residues. The V gene's germline CDR1 is GTSNPN and CDR2 SVGIG (reference sequence). The CDR3 protein is CAWSEDGGPYNEQFF. CDR3 sequence (DNA): TGTGCCTGGAGTGAGGACGGGGGTCCTTACAATGAGCAGTTCTTC. The whole variable domain, filled in from reference TRBV30 and TRBJ2-1, reads SQTIHQWPATLVQPVGSPLSLECTVEGTSNPNLYWYRQAAGRGLQLLFYSVGIGQISSEVPQNLSASRPQDRQFILSSKKLLLSDSGFYLCAWSEDGGPYNEQFFGPGTRLTVL.

A note on this clone: Relative to the germline gene, one junction end is altered; a read error may explain this. This CDR3 reads CTSSLGGVNQPQHF. The CDR3 nucleotides are TGTACCAGCAGCTTAGGGGGAGTCAATCAGCCCCAGCATTTT. The rearrangement joins TRBV7-9 to TRBJ1-5, with a possible D match to TRBD1 (6 bases). CDR1 SEHNR and CDR2 FQNEAQ come from the germline V gene (reference sequence). The CDR3 consists of 14 residues.

For the CDR3, the DNA is TGTGCCAGCAGCCAAGCAGGCAAACAGAATCAGCCCCAGCATTTT. It is translated as CASSQAGKQNQPQHF. The genes are TRBV4-2 and TRBJ1-5; no clear D gene. This CDR3 has 15 amino acids. V was trimmed by 1 base and J by 4 bases, leaving 11 bases between them. The germline gives CDR1 LGHNA, CDR2 YNFKEQ.

The rearrangement uses TRBV5-4 and TRBJ1-1; 10 bases are a match to TRBD1. CDR1 SGHNT and CDR2 YYREEE come from the germline V gene (reference sequence). V shed 3 bases and J 4 bases; nucleotides not matched to a gene: 9. The CDR3 runs 16 residues. The CDR3 spells CASSSQGGQGGTEAFF. The CDR3 coding sequence is TGTGCCAGCAGCTCGCAGGGCGGACAGGGGGGCACTGAAGCTTTCTTT.